This TCR beta chain originates from a study of CD8 T cells in ankylosing spondylitis (dated by TCRdb to the late 2010s). Looking at the study overall: The study set out to find disease-linked TCR variants by profiling T cell receptor beta repertoires in ankylosing spondylitis patients and healthy donors. The whole study cohort included about a hundred healthy donors and 20 to 25 ankylosing spondylitis patients. Peripheral blood samples were taken, and synovial fluid was additionally collected from ankylosing spondylitis patients.

Notes on this clonotype: Its antigen remains unidentified. No much larger clone exists at a distance of one base, and base qualities are not known.

Results the study describes overall, beyond this receptor: In peripheral blood, the disease-linked clones were found at relatively low frequencies and had a CD8+ phenotype. Some TCR beta motif variants had previously been reported in synovial fluid and blood of reactive arthritis patients, which suggested common disease-initiation mechanisms. According to the report, matched synovial fluid samples from ankylosing spondylitis patients were significantly enriched for the disease-linked clones. A TCR beta motif of eight highly homologous amino acid variants appeared characteristic of blood from ankylosing spondylitis patients.

TCRdb lists the instrument as Illumina HiSeq 2500. Quantitative 5'-RACE with molecular barcodes was used to prepare TCR beta libraries. The authors' analysis ran thus. A new computational method, built on a probabilistic model of VDJ rearrangement, was used to identify disease-linked TCR variants. TCRdb passed the public sequencing reads through fastp at Q25 and MiXCR, retaining productive beta sequences. Rows merge per CDR3 protein into single entries with the most common DNA and genes. Clone size and V and J calls follow TCRdb, not the original study. Across this sample there are about 160,000 distinct CDR3 sequences, with around 17% seen only once. Of the sample, roughly 8% is held by the ten largest clones. The CDR3 runs 14 residues from the cysteine to the phenylalanine. Only the CDR3 part of the read is kept: 42 bases, read in frame from the first base. The junction carries 15 bases between V and J, which are trimmed by 6 bases and 3 bases respectively.

The sample consisted of blood, either unsorted or a sorted T cell fraction (not recorded which). The chain links TRBV12-3 or TRBV12-4 with TRBJ2-7; the D gene may be TRBD1 or TRBD2, since each aligns over 5 bases. This receptor was identified in a male donor with ankylosing spondylitis or in good health (not recorded which). The DNA reads as follows: TGTGCCAGCAGCGCGTCGGGACGGAACTACGAGCAGTACTTC. Its translation is CASSASGRNYEQYF.